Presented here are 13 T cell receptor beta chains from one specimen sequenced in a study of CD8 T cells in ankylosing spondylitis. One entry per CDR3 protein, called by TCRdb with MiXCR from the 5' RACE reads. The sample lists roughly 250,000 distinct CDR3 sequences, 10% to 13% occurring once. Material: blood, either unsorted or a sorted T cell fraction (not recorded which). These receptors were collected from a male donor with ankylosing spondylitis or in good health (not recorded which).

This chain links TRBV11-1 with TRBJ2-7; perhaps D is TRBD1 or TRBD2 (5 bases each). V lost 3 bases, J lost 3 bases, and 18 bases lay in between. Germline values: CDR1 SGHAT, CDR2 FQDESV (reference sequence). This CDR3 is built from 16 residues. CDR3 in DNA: TGTGCCAGCAGCTTGCCAGACCGGGACGGATACTACGAGCAGTACTTC. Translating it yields CASSLPDRDGYYEQYF.

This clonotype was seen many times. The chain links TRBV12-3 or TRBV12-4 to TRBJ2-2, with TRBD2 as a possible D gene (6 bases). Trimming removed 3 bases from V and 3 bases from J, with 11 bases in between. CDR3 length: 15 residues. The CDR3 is CASSLGLSDTGELFF. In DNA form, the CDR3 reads TGTGCCAGCAGTTTGGGACTTTCCGACACCGGGGAGCTGTTTTTT.

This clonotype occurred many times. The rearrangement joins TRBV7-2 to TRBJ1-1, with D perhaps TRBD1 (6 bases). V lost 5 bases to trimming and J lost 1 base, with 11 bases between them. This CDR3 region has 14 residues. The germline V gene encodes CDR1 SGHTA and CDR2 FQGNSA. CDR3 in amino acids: CASSPGHSNTEAFF. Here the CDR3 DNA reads TGTGCCAGCAGCCCGGGACACTCGAACACTGAAGCTTTCTTT.

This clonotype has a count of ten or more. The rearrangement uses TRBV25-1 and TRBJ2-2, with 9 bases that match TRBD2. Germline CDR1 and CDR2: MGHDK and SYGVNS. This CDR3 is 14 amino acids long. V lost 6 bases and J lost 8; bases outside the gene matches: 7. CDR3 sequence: CASREREAQGELFF. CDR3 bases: TGTGCCAGCAGAGAGCGGGAGGCACAAGGGGAGCTGTTTTTT.

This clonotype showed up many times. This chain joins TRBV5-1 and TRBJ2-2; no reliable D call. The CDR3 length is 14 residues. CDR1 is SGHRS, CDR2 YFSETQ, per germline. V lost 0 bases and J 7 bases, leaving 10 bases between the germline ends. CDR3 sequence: CASSLELFVGELFF. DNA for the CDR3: TGCGCCAGCAGCTTGGAACTGTTCGTCGGGGAGCTGTTTTTT.

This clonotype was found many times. CDR3 region: CASSQVGGQGDTQYF. The CDR3 coding sequence is TGTGCCAGCAGCCAAGTAGGTGGTCAGGGCGATACGCAGTATTTT. The chain is built from TRBV4-2 and TRBJ2-3; the D gene is possibly TRBD1 (5 bases). Germline-derived CDR1 and CDR2 are LGHNA and YNFKEQ. Trimming removed 1 base from V and 6 bases from J, with 14 bases in between. The CDR3 is 15 residues long.

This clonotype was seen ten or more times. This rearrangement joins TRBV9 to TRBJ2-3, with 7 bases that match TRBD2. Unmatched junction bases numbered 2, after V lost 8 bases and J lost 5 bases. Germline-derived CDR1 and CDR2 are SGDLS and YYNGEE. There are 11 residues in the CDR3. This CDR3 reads CASEREDTQYF. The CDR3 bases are TGTGCCAGTGAGCGGGAAGATACGCAGTATTTT.

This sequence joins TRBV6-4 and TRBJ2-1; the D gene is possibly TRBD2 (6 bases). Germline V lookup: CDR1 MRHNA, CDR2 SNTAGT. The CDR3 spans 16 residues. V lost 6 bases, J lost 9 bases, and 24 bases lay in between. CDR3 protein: CASSTSGGIRGSEQFF. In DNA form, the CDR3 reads TGTGCCAGCAGCACCTCAGGAGGGATCCGGGGTAGTGAGCAGTTCTTC.

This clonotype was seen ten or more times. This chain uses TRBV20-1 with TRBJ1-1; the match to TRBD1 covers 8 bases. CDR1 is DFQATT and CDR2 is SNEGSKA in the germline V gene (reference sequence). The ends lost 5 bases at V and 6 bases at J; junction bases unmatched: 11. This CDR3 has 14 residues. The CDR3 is CSALPGTGSAEAFF. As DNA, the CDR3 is TGCAGTGCTCTACCCGGGACAGGATCGGCTGAAGCTTTCTTT.

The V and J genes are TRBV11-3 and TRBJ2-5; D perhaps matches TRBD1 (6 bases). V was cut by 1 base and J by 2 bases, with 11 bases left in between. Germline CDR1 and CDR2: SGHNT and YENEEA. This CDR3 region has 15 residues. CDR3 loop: CASSLGRTEQETQYF. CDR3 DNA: TGTGCCAGCAGCTTAGGACGGACAGAGCAAGAGACCCAGTACTTC.

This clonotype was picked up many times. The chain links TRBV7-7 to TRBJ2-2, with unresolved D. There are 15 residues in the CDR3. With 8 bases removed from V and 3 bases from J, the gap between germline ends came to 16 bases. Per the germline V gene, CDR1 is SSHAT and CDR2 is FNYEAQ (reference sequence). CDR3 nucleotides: TGTGCCAGCTCCCCAAATGGGGTTGACACCGGGGAGCTGTTTTTT. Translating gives CASSPNGVDTGELFF.

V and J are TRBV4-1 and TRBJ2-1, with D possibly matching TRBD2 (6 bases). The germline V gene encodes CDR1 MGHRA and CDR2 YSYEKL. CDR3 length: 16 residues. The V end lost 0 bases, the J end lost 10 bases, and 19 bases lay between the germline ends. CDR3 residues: CASSQDLTGAHGEQFF. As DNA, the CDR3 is TGCGCCAGCAGCCAAGATTTGACGGGAGCCCACGGGGAGCAGTTCTTC.

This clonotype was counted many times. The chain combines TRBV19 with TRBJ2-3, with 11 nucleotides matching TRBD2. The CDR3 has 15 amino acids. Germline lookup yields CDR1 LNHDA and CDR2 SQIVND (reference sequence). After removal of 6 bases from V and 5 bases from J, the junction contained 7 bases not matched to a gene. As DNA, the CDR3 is TGTGCCAGTAGCCTCCTAGCGGGAGGTCAAGATACGCAGTATTTT. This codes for CASSLLAGGQDTQYF.